This T cell receptor beta chain is drawn from a study of T cells in Graves' hyperthyroidism and ophthalmopathy. Study-level findings and limits: Blood samples included most of the expanded thyroid clonotypes exceeding 0.001.

Germline CDR1 is MGHDK and CDR2 is SYGVNS. Trimming took 4 bases from V and 5 from J; bases not matched to a gene: 7. This CDR3 spans 16 amino acids. This clonotype was seen at least ten times. No antigen is known for it. RNA transcripts yielded amplified TCR beta CDR3 regions. An initial round of RT-PCR targeting the TCR CDR3 relied on the HTBI primer set. MiXCR, applied by TCRdb to the multiplex PCR reads, yields one record per CDR3 protein. The sample includes a few hundred thousand distinct CDR3 sequences, about 15% of them seen just once. Material: blood. The chain employs TRBV25-1 and TRBJ2-2; 10 bases are a match to TRBD1. This TCR was sampled from a woman between 40 and 50 years old with Graves' hyperthyroidism that later progressed to Graves' ophthalmopathy. CDR3 coding DNA: TGTGCCAGCAGTGGCCTCGGGACAGGGGCTACCGGGGAGCTGTTTTTT. This translates into CASSGLGTGATGELFF.